The 21 T cell receptor beta chains in this list originate from one sample, sequenced in a study of CD8+ T cells in alopecia areata. Sequencing templates came from extracted RNA that was reverse transcribed into cDNA. Sequencing was performed with immunoSEQ multiplex PCR; in TCRdb, only in-frame clones are kept and a portion is missing. The sample holds some 170,000 clones, around 58% seen once. Treatment meaning: oral pan-JAK inhibitor, 5-10 mg twice daily. The sample in question was CD4+ T cells sorted from blood, obtained around week 55, from a patient treated with tofacitinib. These receptors were taken from a human donor with alopecia areata.

This clone was seen a few times. J is TRBJ1-2 and V is TRBV6-5; maybe TRBD1 (6 bases). V was clipped by 7 bases and J by 2 bases, with 14 bases between them. CDR3 size: 14 residues. CDR1 MNHEY and CDR2 SVGAGI come from the germline V gene. In DNA form, the CDR3 reads TGTGCCAGCAAGCTGGGAGGGGGGAACTATGGCTACACCTTC. As protein: CASKLGGGNYGYTF.

V usage is TRBV2 and J usage is TRBJ2-5, with TRBD2 matching 13 bases. The CDR3 sequence is 13 residues long. J gave up 8 bases and V 7 bases, and 4 bases lay outside the gene matches. Germline V lookup: CDR1 SNHLY, CDR2 FYNNEI. The CDR3 DNA follows: TGTGCCAGCACCTGGACTAGCGGGGGTACCCAGTACTTC. Its protein product is CASTWTSGGTQYF.

V is TRBV19 and J is TRBJ2-4, with D perhaps TRBD1 or TRBD2 (5 bases each). V was pared by 6 bases and J by 7 bases, with 19 bases between. The CDR3 contains 15 residues. Germline loops: CDR1 LNHDA, CDR2 SQIVND (reference sequence). The DNA of the CDR3 is TGTGCCAGTAGCTCTACGGGACCCAGAGGTAACATTCAGTACTTC. Protein: CASSSTGPRGNIQYF.

This clone was observed a single time. J is TRBJ1-2 and V is TRBV6-1, with D tentatively TRBD1 (5 bases). The CDR3 runs 16 residues. Germline CDR1 is MNHNS and CDR2 is SASEGT. Trimming removed 3 bases from V and 2 bases from J, with 16 bases in between. The DNA for the CDR3 is TGTGCCAGCAGTGAGGGTTTGGGGGATTCGAACTATGGCTACACCTTC. Protein: CASSEGLGDSNYGYTF.

The chain employs TRBV15 and TRBJ1-6; D is undetermined. Trimming shortened V by 9 bases and J by 7 bases, and 13 bases separated the two germline ends. CDR1 and CDR2 from the germline V gene are LNHNV and YYDKDF (reference sequence). This CDR3 spans 13 amino acids. CDR3 sequence reads: CATTRTGNSPLHF. The CDR3 DNA is TGTGCCACGACCCGCACGGGAAATTCACCCCTCCACTTT. The whole variable domain, filled in from reference TRBV15 and TRBJ1-6, reads DAMVIQNPRYQVTQFGKPVTLSCSQTLNHNVMYWYQQKSSQAPKLLFHYYDKDFNNEADTPDNFQSRRPNTSFCFLDIRSPGLGDTAMYLCATTRTGNSPLHFGNGTRLTVT.

This clone was counted only a few times. V is TRBV29-1 and J is TRBJ2-5, with D possibly being TRBD1 (5 bases). V lost 8 bases to trimming and J lost 4 bases, with 14 bases between them. The CDR3 runs to 12 residues. Germline CDR1 is SQVTM and CDR2 is ANQGSEA. CDR3 DNA sequence: TGCAGCTCCGGTGCCCAGGGAGAGACCCAGTACTTC. Translating gives CSSGAQGETQYF.

J is TRBJ1-3 and V is TRBV30, with D uncertain. This CDR3 comprises 12 residues. The germline V gene encodes CDR1 GTSNPN and CDR2 SVGIG (reference sequence). Between the trimmed V and J ends, which lost 2 bases and 3 bases, there was a span of 5 bases. CDR3 amino acids: CAWSSGGNTIYF. The CDR3 DNA sequence: TGTGCCTGGAGTTCAGGTGGAAACACCATATATTTT. The entire variable domain, with the rest obtained from reference TRBV30 and TRBJ1-3, is as follows: SQTIHQWPATLVQPVGSPLSLECTVEGTSNPNLYWYRQAAGRGLQLLFYSVGIGQISSEVPQNLSASRPQDRQFILSSKKLLLSDSGFYLCAWSSGGNTIYFGEGSWLTVV.

J is TRBJ2-7 and V is TRBV7-9; 7 bases map to TRBD1. CDR3 length: 13 amino acids. Germline values: CDR1 SEHNR, CDR2 FQNEAQ (reference sequence). Trimming took 4 bases from V and 5 from J; bases not matched to a gene: 5. The CDR3 loop reads CASSYLDRDEQYF. CDR3 DNA: TGTGCCAGCAGCTACCTAGACAGGGACGAGCAGTACTTC.

This clone appeared a single time. This sequence joins TRBV5-6 and TRBJ1-5; 10 bases are a match to TRBD1. CDR3 length: 14 residues. The V and J ends lost 4 bases and 6 bases, in that order; junction bases with no gene match: 4. Germline V gene sequence: CDR1 SGHDT, CDR2 YYEEEE. DNA of the CDR3: TGTGCCAGCAGCAAGGGACAGGGGAGTCAGCCCCAGCATTTT. Its translation is CASSKGQGSQPQHF.

This clone has only a few counts. The V call is TRBV30, the J call TRBJ1-1, with 7 bases identical to TRBD1. The CDR3 spans 13 residues. Germline CDR1 reads GTSNPN; CDR2 reads SVGIG (reference sequence). Germline trimming cut 3 bases from V and 4 bases from J; bases unmatched to any gene: 5. The CDR3 DNA follows: TGTGCCTGGAGCCCGGGACAGAGCACTGAAGCTTTCTTT. Protein product: CAWSPGQSTEAFF.

The rearrangement uses TRBV19 and TRBJ2-1, with 12 positions matching TRBD2. V was pared by 3 bases and J by 6 bases, with 3 bases of the junction left unmatched. The CDR3 is made up of 15 amino acids. Germline CDR1 is LNHDA and CDR2 is SQIVND (reference sequence). The CDR3: CASSMTSGGFNEQFF. The CDR3 region has the DNA TGTGCCAGTAGTATGACTAGCGGGGGTTTCAATGAGCAGTTCTTC.

The V gene is TRBV7-8, the J gene TRBJ1-5; 9 bases align to TRBD1. CDR3 length equals 17 residues. With 2 bases clipped from V and 0 bases from J, the junction kept 5 bases outside the gene matches. Per germline, CDR1 SGHVS and CDR2 FQNEAQ. The CDR3 loop reads CASSLRDRAASNQPQHF. CDR3 nucleotides: TGTGCCAGCAGCTTACGGGACAGGGCGGCTAGCAATCAGCCCCAGCATTTT.

The CDR3, as DNA: TGTGCCAGCAGTTTACAGGGGGCGCCTCAGGAGACCCAGTACTTC. It codes for CASSLQGAPQETQYF. The chain carries TRBV6-6 and TRBJ2-5, with TRBD1 identical over 9 bases. CDR1 is MNHNY and CDR2 is SVGAGI in the germline V gene (reference sequence). This CDR3 spans 15 amino acids. The V and J ends lost 4 bases and 5 bases, in that order; junction bases with no gene match: 8.

This chain links TRBV30 with TRBJ2-1; perhaps TRBD2 as D (6 bases). This CDR3 is built from 13 residues. V lost 1 base to trimming and J lost 4 bases, with 8 bases between them. Germline assignment: CDR1 GTSNPN and CDR2 SVGIG (reference sequence). CDR3 nucleotides: TGTGCCTGGAGTGCGGACTATTACAATGAGCAGTTCTTC. Amino acids: CAWSADYYNEQFF.

The chain carries TRBV5-1 and TRBJ1-4; 7 nucleotides line up with TRBD1. After removal of 2 bases from V and 4 bases from J, the junction contained 5 bases not matched to a gene. This CDR3 contains 15 residues. Germline lookup yields CDR1 SGHRS and CDR2 YFSETQ. As DNA, the CDR3 is TGCGCCAGCAGCTTTTTGACAGGGAGTAATGAAAAACTGTTTTTT. Its translation: CASSFLTGSNEKLFF. The full variable domain, its missing parts supplied by reference TRBV5-1 and TRBJ1-4, is KAGVTQTPRYLIKTRGQQVTLSCSPISGHRSVSWYQQTPGQGLQFLFEYFSETQRNKGNFPGRFSGRQFSNSRSEMNVSTLELGDSALYLCASSFLTGSNEKLFFGSGTQLSVL.

This chain links TRBV30 with TRBJ1-1; possibly TRBD1 for D (5 bases). The V end was cut by 5 bases, the J end by 4 bases, with 11 bases between. Germline loops: CDR1 GTSNPN, CDR2 SVGIG (reference sequence). The CDR3 is 12 amino acids. The CDR3 DNA sequence: TGTGCCTGGGACAGTCTCTCCACTGAAGCTTTCTTT. This codes for CAWDSLSTEAFF. The full variable domain, its missing parts supplied by reference TRBV30 and TRBJ1-1, is SQTIHQWPATLVQPVGSPLSLECTVEGTSNPNLYWYRQAAGRGLQLLFYSVGIGQISSEVPQNLSASRPQDRQFILSSKKLLLSDSGFYLCAWDSLSTEAFFGQGTRLTVV.

Only a few counts were recorded for this clone. The chain combines TRBV6-1 with TRBJ2-7; a weak D match, TRBD1 (5 bases). Germline V gene lookup returns CDR1 MNHNS and CDR2 SASEGT. CDR3 length: 14 amino acids. Trimming took off 9 bases at V and 2 bases at J, with 17 bases between the two ends. CDR3 DNA: TGTGCCAGAGAGAGCTTCAGGGTTCCCTACGAGCAGTACTTC. Encoded protein: CARESFRVPYEQYF.

The V call is TRBV4-2, the J call TRBJ1-2; a possible D gene is TRBD1 (5 bases). The ends were cut back, 0 bases at V and 4 bases at J, with 6 bases in the middle. Looked up from germline, CDR1 is LGHNA and CDR2 is YNFKEQ. The CDR3 runs 13 residues. The CDR3 nucleotides read TGTGCCAGCAGCCAAGATACAGGCTATGGCTACACCTTC. It specifies CASSQDTGYGYTF.

This clone was counted only a few times. The V gene is TRBV29-1, the J gene TRBJ2-3; a weak D match, TRBD1 (6 bases). Trimming removed 6 bases from V and 2 bases from J, with 15 bases in between. This CDR3 region has 14 residues. Germline V CDR1 and CDR2: SQVTM, ANQGSEA. The CDR3 DNA is TGCAGCGTCTTGGGGGCTGGTCCCACAGATACGCAGTATTTT. Its translation is CSVLGAGPTDTQYF.

This chain links TRBV4-2 with TRBJ2-7; tentative D call: TRBD2 (6 bases). The germline V gene has CDR1 LGHNA and CDR2 YNFKEQ. The CDR3 is 13 residues long. Trimming pared 11 bases from V and 5 bases from J, leaving 19 bases between. The CDR3 nucleotides read TGTGCCGAGAGGGCGGGGTGGATCGACGAGCAGTACTTC. Translated, it gives CAERAGWIDEQYF.

J is TRBJ2-3 and V is TRBV29-1, with D maybe TRBD2 (6 bases). The germline V gene has CDR1 SQVTM and CDR2 ANQGSEA. V shed 7 bases and J shed 0 bases, with 11 bases lying between them. This CDR3 is 13 amino acids long. The CDR3 region has the DNA TGCAGCGGGCGCCGGGGGAGCACAGATACGCAGTATTTT. Protein sequence: CSGRRGSTDTQYF.